This TCR beta chain is from a study of metastatic and nonmetastatic thyroid tumors. Study-wide context: The study looked at repertoires side by side in blood and in tumor or nodule tissue from malignant and benign thyroid patients.

In the source study's methods: Built for papillary thyroid cancer, a distant-metastasis classifier drew on CDR3 differences across clinicopathological groups. TCRdb re-analyzed the PCR reads using MiXCR. It is TCRdb's table, rather than the study itself, that gives the V and J calls and clone size. The sample yields 35,000 to 55,000 clones, around 23% seen once. Study-wide results and limits: Reported TCR beta diversity, measured in blood and tumor, was significantly higher for malignant thyroid tumors than for benign nodules.

CDR3 length: 15 residues. V was pared by 1 base and J by 7 bases, with 14 bases between. Germline values: CDR1 LGHNA, CDR2 YNFKEQ. Patients had received no treatment of any kind before thyroid surgery. Notes on this clone: Its cognate antigen is unknown.

The receptor's source is a male donor with papillary thyroid cancer or a benign thyroid nodule (not recorded which). Some clones in this sample may be carry-over from other donors' samples. Source material: blood. This sequence joins TRBV4-2 and TRBJ1-5; D gene unclear. Here the CDR3 DNA reads TGTGCCAGCAGCCAAGGACCCAATTCGGACCAGCCCCAGCATTTT. It specifies CASSQGPNSDQPQHF.